These 22 T cell receptor beta chains were all obtained from the same sample, sequenced in a study of CD8+ T cells in alopecia areata. Following RNA extraction, reverse transcription yielded cDNA that acted as the sequencing template. Libraries were prepared by immunoSEQ multiplex PCR; TCRdb keeps only in-frame clonotypes and omits some of them. The data show roughly 59,000 clones, roughly half seen once. Specimen: CD8+ T cells sorted from blood, collected at week 0. These receptors all stem from a human donor with alopecia areata.

CDR3 region: CASSLGRGNEAFF. DNA of the CDR3: TGTGCCAGCAGCTTAGGACGGGGTAATGAAGCTTTCTTT. The chain has TRBV7-6 and TRBJ1-1; D gene ambiguous. Trimming took off 1 base at V and 7 bases at J, with 10 bases between the two ends. This CDR3 comprises 13 residues. Germline V gives CDR1 SGHVS, CDR2 FNYEAQ.

The V and J genes are TRBV30 and TRBJ2-7; 9 nucleotides agree with TRBD1. CDR1 is GTSNPN and CDR2 is SVGIG in the germline V gene (reference sequence). V was pared by 7 bases and J by 4 bases, with 11 bases of the junction left unmatched. The CDR3 sequence is 14 residues long. The CDR3: CASATGTGRYEQYF. The CDR3 DNA reads as TGTGCCTCTGCGACCGGGACAGGGCGATACGAGCAGTACTTC.

This clone showed up just a few times. The CDR3 DNA sequence: TGCGCCAGCAGCCAAGGAGATAGCAATCAGCCCCAGCATTTT. Translated, it gives CASSQGDSNQPQHF. This chain joins TRBV4-1 and TRBJ1-5; D ambiguous. The CDR3 covers 14 residues. V lost 1 base, J lost 0 bases, and 4 bases lay in between. CDR1 is MGHRA and CDR2 is YSYEKL in the germline V gene.

The J gene is TRBJ2-5, the V gene TRBV6-5; D not resolved. Trimming shortened V by 2 bases and J by 5 bases, and 12 bases separated the two germline ends. The CDR3 consists of 14 residues. Germline CDR1 reads MNHEY; CDR2 reads SVGAGI. CDR3: CASSYRQNWETQYF. DNA for the CDR3: TGTGCCAGCAGTTACAGGCAGAATTGGGAGACCCAGTACTTC.

This rearrangement joins TRBV28 to TRBJ2-7; D is uncertain. Looked up from germline, CDR1 is MDHEN and CDR2 is SYDVKM. The CDR3 contains 14 residues. Trimming removed 3 bases from V and 4 bases from J, with 13 bases in between. The DNA of the CDR3 is TGTGCCAGCAGTTTTAGTCAACCGAGTTACGAGCAGTACTTC. Protein product: CASSFSQPSYEQYF.

This clone turned up a few times. This chain connects TRBV7-2 to TRBJ2-1; D not resolved. The CDR3 has 10 residues. Germline CDR1 is SGHTA and CDR2 is FQGNSA. Trimming removed 8 bases at V and 7 bases at J, with 6 bases between. CDR3 DNA: TGTGCCAGCCTCGGGAATGAGCAGTTCTTC. Translated: CASLGNEQFF.

This clone was recorded a few times. The V gene is TRBV27, the J gene TRBJ2-5; 13 bases line up with TRBD2. Germline CDR1 MNHEY, CDR2 SMNVEV (reference sequence). CDR3 size: 16 residues. The trim removed 6 bases at V and 5 bases at J, leaving 9 bases unmatched. CDR3 protein: CASRPTSGRAGETQYF. DNA of the CDR3: TGTGCCAGCAGACCTACTAGCGGGAGGGCCGGGGAGACCCAGTACTTC.

This clone was recorded a few times. The CDR3 sequence is CASNDDNEKLFF. CDR3 sequence (DNA): TGTGCCAGTAACGACGATAATGAAAAACTGTTTTTT. V is TRBV19 and J is TRBJ1-4; no reliable D call. V was trimmed by 7 bases and J by 4 bases, leaving 7 bases between them. CDR1 and CDR2 (germline): LNHDA, SQIVND (reference sequence). The CDR3 is made up of 12 amino acids. The variable domain in full, with the rest retrieved from reference TRBV19 and TRBJ1-4, is DGGITQSPKYLFRKEGQNVTLSCEQNLNHDAMYWYRQDPGQGLRLIYYSQIVNDFQKGDIAEGYSVSREKKESFPLTVTSAQKNPTAFYLCASNDDNEKLFFGSGTQLSVL.

The J gene is TRBJ2-6, the V gene TRBV7-2, with D possibly TRBD1 on 5 matching bases. V was shortened by 2 bases and J by 0 bases, with 11 bases between the two germline ends. The germline V gene encodes CDR1 SGHTA and CDR2 FQGNSA. This CDR3 spans 17 amino acids. In nucleotides, the CDR3 is TGTGCCAGCAGCTTATGGGGCTTCTCCTCTGGGGCCAACGTCCTGACTTTC. Residues: CASSLWGFSSGANVLTF.

This clone showed up just a few times. The chain has TRBV7-9 and TRBJ1-2; the D gene is possibly TRBD1 (5 bases). The CDR3 covers 13 residues. Trimming took 3 bases from V and 5 from J, leaving 10 bases between them. Germline V CDR1 and CDR2: SEHNR, FQNEAQ (reference sequence). CDR3 sequence: CASSFTGVYGYTF. The CDR3 region has the DNA TGTGCCAGCAGCTTCACAGGAGTATATGGCTACACCTTC. The full variable domain, completed using reference TRBV7-9 and TRBJ1-2, is DTGVSQNPRHKITKRGQNVTFRCDPISEHNRLYWYRQTLGQGPEFLTYFQNEAQLEKSRLLSDRFSAERPKGSFSTLEIQRTEQGDSAMYLCASSFTGVYGYTFGSGTRLTVV.

CDR3 sequence: CASSKLGQREKTEAFF. CDR3 nucleotides: TGTGCCAGTAGTAAATTAGGACAACGGGAAAAAACTGAAGCTTTCTTT. This chain uses TRBV19 with TRBJ1-1; tentatively, D is TRBD1 (5 bases). V shed 4 bases and J shed 5 bases, with 20 bases lying between them. The germline gives CDR1 LNHDA, CDR2 SQIVND (reference sequence). The CDR3 spans 16 residues.

This chain uses TRBV6-5 with TRBJ2-5; possibly TRBD1 for D (5 bases). Germline V gives CDR1 MNHEY, CDR2 SVGAGI. The V end lost 3 bases, the J end lost 4 bases, and 9 bases lay between the germline ends. The CDR3 is 13 residues long. The CDR3 DNA sequence: TGTGCCAGCAGTTATCAGGGCGGAGAGACCCAGTACTTC. Protein: CASSYQGGETQYF.

The chain is built from TRBV2 and TRBJ1-2; 9 bases are a match to TRBD1. This CDR3 is built from 13 residues. The germline CDR1 and CDR2 sequences are SNHLY and FYNNEI. Trimming cost V 10 bases and J 2 bases; bases outside gene matches: 5. For the CDR3, the DNA is TGTGCCAACCCAACAGGGGGCAACTATGGCTACACCTTC. It codes for CANPTGGNYGYTF.

This clone was seen a handful of times. The chain recombines TRBV6-4 with TRBJ2-1; perhaps D is TRBD1 or TRBD2 (5 bases each). The length of the CDR3 is 15 residues. The germline V gene has CDR1 MRHNA and CDR2 SNTAGT. V lost 7 bases, J lost 5 bases, and 18 bases lay in between. This CDR3 is CASNELKTGHNEQFF. In DNA, the CDR3 is TGTGCCAGCAACGAGTTGAAGACGGGACACAATGAGCAGTTCTTC.

J is TRBJ2-2 and V is TRBV29-1; the D is unclear. Germline V lookup: CDR1 SQVTM, CDR2 ANQGSEA. The CDR3 spans 13 residues. Trimming shortened V by 3 bases and J by 5 bases, and 10 bases separated the two germline ends. The CDR3 coding sequence is TGCAGCGTTGATCGTGGCGCGACCGGGGAGCTGTTTTTT. Translating gives CSVDRGATGELFF.

This chain joins TRBV7-9 and TRBJ1-1; D uncertain. The CDR3 extends over 12 amino acids. Trimming removed 3 bases from V and 5 bases from J, with 7 bases in between. Germline V gives CDR1 SEHNR, CDR2 FQNEAQ (reference sequence). As DNA, the CDR3 is TGTGCCAGCAGCTTGACGGGGACTGAAGCTTTCTTT. Translation: CASSLTGTEAFF. Looking up the rest from reference TRBV7-9 and TRBJ1-1 gives the full variable domain: DTGVSQNPRHKITKRGQNVTFRCDPISEHNRLYWYRQTLGQGPEFLTYFQNEAQLEKSRLLSDRFSAERPKGSFSTLEIQRTEQGDSAMYLCASSLTGTEAFFGQGTRLTVV.

This clone appeared once. CDR3 in amino acids: CASSPSGTESSGANVLTF. For the CDR3, the DNA is TGTGCCAGCAGCCCATCCGGGACAGAGTCCTCTGGGGCCAACGTCCTGACTTTC. V is TRBV5-4 and J is TRBJ2-6, with 7 bases identical to TRBD1. The J segment lost 0 bases and the V segment lost 4 bases, leaving 10 bases of the junction unmatched. Germline V lookup: CDR1 SGHNT, CDR2 YYREEE (reference sequence). The CDR3 spans 18 residues.

This sequence joins TRBV6-6 and TRBJ2-7; 7 bases agree with TRBD1. The CDR3 has 13 amino acids. Losses at the gene ends were 10 bases for V and 7 bases for J; bases not matched to a gene: 13. Germline-derived CDR1 and CDR2 are MNHNY and SVGAGI (reference sequence). CDR3 in amino acids: CAIRQGGLREQYF. CDR3 DNA sequence: TGTGCCATCCGACAGGGTGGGCTACGTGAGCAGTACTTC.

This clone turned up a few times. The J gene is TRBJ2-7, the V gene TRBV7-2; D is uncertain. Between the trimmed V and J ends, which lost 6 bases and 6 bases, there was a span of 12 bases. The CDR3 loop spans 12 amino acids. CDR1 and CDR2 from the germline V gene are SGHTA and FQGNSA. The CDR3 here is CASSHQALEQYF. The DNA of the CDR3 is TGTGCCAGCAGTCATCAAGCCCTCGAGCAGTACTTC. The complete variable domain, with remaining parts taken from reference TRBV7-2 and TRBJ2-7, reads GAGVSQSPSNKVTEKGKDVELRCDPISGHTALYWYRQSLGQGLEFLIYFQGNSAPDKSGLPSDRFSAERTGGSVSTLTIQRTQQEDSAVYLCASSHQALEQYFGPGTRLTVT.

The CDR3 nucleotides are TGTGCCAGCAGCGTAGGTGGGACTGGAAATCAGCCCCAGCATTTT. It codes for CASSVGGTGNQPQHF. V usage is TRBV9 and J usage is TRBJ1-5; the D gene is possibly TRBD1 (5 bases). V lost 0 bases and J lost 4, with 11 bases in between. The CDR3 extends over 15 amino acids. Looked up from germline, CDR1 is SGDLS and CDR2 is YYNGEE.

In its sample, this clone was seen once. Other DNA variants within this sample encode the same CDR3. V gene TRBV30 combines with J gene TRBJ1-1; no reliable D call. The CDR3 covers 11 residues. Looked up from germline, CDR1 is GTSNPN and CDR2 is SVGIG (reference sequence). Deletions cut 3 bases from V and 2 bases from J, with 4 bases between. The DNA for the CDR3 is TGTGCCTGGAGGGAAAACACTGAAGCTTTCTTT. It encodes CAWRENTEAFF.

V and J are TRBV29-1 and TRBJ1-1; D is perhaps TRBD1 (5 bases). Germline CDR1 reads SQVTM; CDR2 reads ANQGSEA. This CDR3 is 14 amino acids long. The V gene lost 6 bases and the J gene lost 1 base, with 15 bases spanning the gap. CDR3 sequence reads: CSVAETATNTEAFF. CDR3 bases: TGCAGCGTGGCGGAGACAGCAACGAACACTGAAGCTTTCTTT.